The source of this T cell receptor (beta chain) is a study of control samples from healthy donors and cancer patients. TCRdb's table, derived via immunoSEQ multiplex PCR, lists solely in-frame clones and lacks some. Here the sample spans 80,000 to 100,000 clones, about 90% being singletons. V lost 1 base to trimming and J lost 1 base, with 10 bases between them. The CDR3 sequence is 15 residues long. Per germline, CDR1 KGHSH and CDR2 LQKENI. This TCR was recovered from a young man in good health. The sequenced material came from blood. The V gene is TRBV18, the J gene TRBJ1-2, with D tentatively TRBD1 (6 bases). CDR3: CASSPLGQRNYGYTF. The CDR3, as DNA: TGTGCCAGCTCACCACTCGGACAGCGTAACTATGGCTACACCTTC.